The next 26 T cell receptor beta chains were all read from a single sample in a study of a mutant IDH1 vaccine in newly diagnosed glioma. Which antigens these TCRs recognize remains unknown. Clones were sequenced by immunoSEQ multiplex PCR, and TCRdb holds only the in-frame ones, with some missing. Of 50,000 to 65,000 clones in the sample, around 86% were seen once. Specified time point: week 23, last vaccination. Vaccinated patients received 300 ug of mutant IDH1 20-mer peptide per dose, with topical imiquimod. The starting material was PBMCs, obtained from a glioma patient whose treatment included an IDH1 peptide vaccine. The receptors originated from a man aged 35 to 55 with glioma.

The V call is TRBV5-6, the J call TRBJ1-5; D uncertain. V dropped 3 bases and J dropped 0 bases, with 16 bases sitting between them. The germline gives CDR1 SGHDT, CDR2 YYEEEE. This CDR3 has 17 residues. The CDR3 sequence is CASSSLGHTASNQPQHF. The CDR3, as DNA: TGTGCCAGCAGCTCGCTGGGCCATACAGCTAGCAATCAGCCCCAGCATTTT.

V usage is TRBV18 and J usage is TRBJ2-7, with 9 bases lining up with TRBD2. V gave up 1 base and J gave up 4 bases; unmatched junction bases: 14. The length of the CDR3 is 18 residues. From germline, CDR1 is KGHSH and CDR2 LQKENI. CDR3 bases: TGTGCCAGCTCACCACGAATTGGGACAGCGGGAGGAAGGTACGAGCAGTACTTC. Translation gives CASSPRIGTAGGRYEQYF.

The CDR3 sequence: CASSLVGGRGDEQFF. The DNA for the CDR3 is TGTGCCAGCAGCTTAGTGGGGGGGCGCGGCGATGAGCAGTTCTTC. The chain combines TRBV7-2 with TRBJ2-1; TRBD2 is a possible D gene (7 bases). This CDR3 is 15 amino acids long. Trimming cost V 1 base and J 8 bases, with 15 bases left between them. Germline assignment: CDR1 SGHTA and CDR2 FQGNSA.

This chain joins TRBV7-2 and TRBJ2-3; D gene uncertain. The CDR3 runs 13 residues. Germline values: CDR1 SGHTA, CDR2 FQGNSA. Trimming left V 5 bases short and J 5 bases short, with 11 bases between. The CDR3 DNA sequence: TGTGCCAGCAGCCCACCGGTGGTAGATACGCAGTATTTT. It codes for CASSPPVVDTQYF.

The chain joins TRBV7-9 to TRBJ1-2, with TRBD1 matching over 7 bases. In germline, CDR1 is SEHNR, CDR2 FQNEAQ (reference sequence). The CDR3 length is 14 residues. The V and J ends lost 5 bases and 7 bases, in that order; junction bases with no gene match: 10. The DNA for the CDR3 is TGTGCCAGCAGCGTCGACAGGGCTGTCTCTGGCTACACCTTC. This translates into CASSVDRAVSGYTF.

V and J are TRBV27 and TRBJ1-3; no firm D call. In germline, CDR1 is MNHEY, CDR2 SMNVEV (reference sequence). Trimming removed 7 bases at V and 0 bases at J, with 13 bases between. The CDR3 is made up of 15 amino acids. The CDR3 spells CASKPSVLSGNTIYF. CDR3 coding DNA: TGTGCCAGCAAACCGAGTGTCCTCTCTGGAAACACCATATATTTT.

V and J are TRBV6-6 and TRBJ2-3; unclear D gene. Germline V CDR1 and CDR2: MNHNY, SVGAGI (reference sequence). CDR3 length: 13 residues. V was cut by 2 bases and J by 7 bases, with 10 bases left in between. CDR3: CASSYALRNTQYF. CDR3 nucleotide sequence: TGTGCCAGCAGTTACGCACTGCGGAATACGCAGTATTTT.

The chain couples TRBV6-4 to TRBJ1-2; D is perhaps TRBD1 (6 bases). V lost 2 bases and J lost 12, with 16 bases in between. Germline CDR1 MRHNA, CDR2 SNTAGT. There are 13 residues in the CDR3. The CDR3 loop reads CASSDGDTLTHTF. As DNA, the CDR3 is TGTGCCAGCAGTGACGGGGACACCCTGACCCACACCTTC.

The J gene is TRBJ2-7, the V gene TRBV19; TRBD1 is a possible D gene (5 bases). The length of the CDR3 is 14 residues. The V gene lost 0 bases and the J gene lost 2 bases, with 8 bases spanning the gap. Germline V gene sequence: CDR1 LNHDA, CDR2 SQIVND (reference sequence). In DNA, the CDR3 is TGTGCCAGTAGTATAGATCAGGGAACCTACGAGCAGTACTTC. Its translation is CASSIDQGTYEQYF.

The count of this clone is one. The rearrangement joins TRBV5-1 to TRBJ2-7, with TRBD2 matching 13 bases. The V and J ends lost 5 bases and 0 bases, in that order; junction bases with no gene match: 5. The CDR3 consists of 16 residues. Per the germline V gene, CDR1 is SGHRS and CDR2 is YFSETQ. CDR3 in amino acids: CASRLAGGIRSYEQYF. In DNA form, the CDR3 reads TGCGCCAGCAGACTAGCGGGAGGGATACGCTCCTACGAGCAGTACTTC. Together with reference TRBV5-1 and TRBJ2-7, the CDR3 gives the full variable domain: KAGVTQTPRYLIKTRGQQVTLSCSPISGHRSVSWYQQTPGQGLQFLFEYFSETQRNKGNFPGRFSGRQFSNSRSEMNVSTLELGDSALYLCASRLAGGIRSYEQYFGPGTRLTVT.

This sequence joins TRBV27 and TRBJ1-1; the D is unclear. Germline V lookup: CDR1 MNHEY, CDR2 SMNVEV (reference sequence). CDR3 length equals 14 residues. Trimming pared 2 bases from V and 7 bases from J, leaving 14 bases between. DNA for the CDR3: TGTGCCAGCAGTTTAAAAACGGAGGTGAGTGAAGCTTTCTTT. Its translation is CASSLKTEVSEAFF.

J is TRBJ2-6 and V is TRBV5-1, with 8 bases lining up with TRBD1. Germline V gene data show CDR1 as SGHRS and CDR2 as YFSETQ. The CDR3 extends over 18 amino acids. The junction had 9 bases not matched to a gene; V was cut back by 4 bases and J by 0 bases. CDR3 nucleotides: TGCGCCAGCAGCCAAACCAGGGGGCAAAACTCTGGGGCCAACGTCCTGACTTTC. It translates to CASSQTRGQNSGANVLTF.

This chain links TRBV2 with TRBJ2-5; either TRBD1 or TRBD2 may supply D (6 bases each). Trimming left V 4 bases short and J 1 base short, with 10 bases between. Germline assignment: CDR1 SNHLY and CDR2 FYNNEI. This CDR3 spans 14 amino acids. In DNA form, the CDR3 reads TGTGCCAGCAGTGTAGGGGGAGGCCAAGAGACCCAGTACTTC. Encoded protein: CASSVGGGQETQYF. The whole variable domain, filled in from reference TRBV2 and TRBJ2-5, reads EPEVTQTPSHQVTQMGQEVILRCVPISNHLYFYWYRQILGQKVEFLVSFYNNEISEKSEIFDDQFSVERPDGSNFTLKIRSTKLEDSAMYFCASSVGGGQETQYFGPGTRLLVL.

This chain links TRBV4-2 with TRBJ2-1, with D tentatively TRBD2 (6 bases). This CDR3 is built from 15 residues. Germline loops: CDR1 LGHNA, CDR2 YNFKEQ. Trimming shortened V by 5 bases and J by 0 bases, and 11 bases separated the two germline ends. Here the CDR3 DNA reads TGTGCCAGCAGCATCCCGGGAGCCTCCTACAATGAGCAGTTCTTC. Protein: CASSIPGASYNEQFF.

This rearrangement joins TRBV7-9 to TRBJ2-1; no clear D gene. The CDR3 contains 10 residues. V lost 7 bases and J lost 7, with 5 bases in between. Germline V lookup: CDR1 SEHNR, CDR2 FQNEAQ (reference sequence). CDR3 protein: CASNGNEQFF. The CDR3, as DNA: TGTGCCAGCAATGGGAATGAGCAGTTCTTC.

The V gene is TRBV4-2, the J gene TRBJ2-2; possibly TRBD1 or TRBD2 for D (5 bases each). The CDR3 loop spans 15 amino acids. From germline, CDR1 is LGHNA and CDR2 YNFKEQ. The germline V and J ends were trimmed by 1 base and 0 bases, with 6 bases remaining between them. The CDR3 nucleotides read TGTGCCAGCAGCCAAGGGGGGACGAACACCGGGGAGCTGTTTTTT. Residues: CASSQGGTNTGELFF.

This clone was picked up one time. The chain employs TRBV5-1 and TRBJ2-7; 9 positions match TRBD1. The CDR3 loop spans 14 amino acids. Germline CDR1 is SGHRS and CDR2 is YFSETQ. V gave up 5 bases and J gave up 3 bases; unmatched junction bases: 6. The CDR3 loop reads CASSDGDRVYEQYF. CDR3 nucleotides: TGCGCCAGCAGTGACGGGGACAGGGTCTACGAGCAGTACTTC.

V and J are TRBV12-5 and TRBJ2-1; TRBD2 agrees at 7 bases. CDR3 length: 14 residues. V gave up 3 bases and J gave up 6 bases; unmatched junction bases: 5. Germline V CDR1 and CDR2: LGHNT, FRNRAP. The CDR3 region has the DNA TGTGCTAGTGGTTTCGGGACGGGAGGCAATGAGCAGTTCTTC. Translation gives CASGFGTGGNEQFF.

V is TRBV6-5 and J is TRBJ1-3; tentatively, D is TRBD1 (6 bases). This CDR3 is 14 amino acids long. Trimming took 6 bases from V and 1 from J, leaving 10 bases between them. From germline, CDR1 is MNHEY and CDR2 SVGAGI. The CDR3 loop reads CASRVDRSGNTIYF. The CDR3 bases are TGTGCCAGCAGGGTAGACAGGTCTGGAAACACCATATATTTT.

The chain couples TRBV7-9 to TRBJ2-1; D gene ambiguous. The CDR3 loop spans 12 amino acids. Germline V gives CDR1 SEHNR, CDR2 FQNEAQ (reference sequence). V gave up 1 base and J gave up 9 bases, with 7 bases separating them. The CDR3 sequence is CASSLVRTEQFF. CDR3 DNA: TGTGCCAGCAGCTTAGTTAGGACTGAGCAGTTCTTC.

The chain employs TRBV19 and TRBJ2-7; 8 bases align to TRBD2. The germline gives CDR1 LNHDA, CDR2 SQIVND (reference sequence). This CDR3 is 17 amino acids long. V shed 0 bases and J 1 base; nucleotides not matched to a gene: 8. CDR3 sequence (DNA): TGTGCCAGTAGTATAGAAACCGCCGTAGCGGGGTCCTACGAGCAGTACTTC. It translates to CASSIETAVAGSYEQYF.

The V gene is TRBV7-2, the J gene TRBJ2-7; D is perhaps TRBD1 (5 bases). Per germline, CDR1 SGHTA and CDR2 FQGNSA. Trimming removed 5 bases from V and 2 bases from J, with 13 bases in between. This CDR3 comprises 14 residues. CDR3 nucleotide sequence: TGTGCCAGCAGCGCAGCCAAGGGGCCCTACGAGCAGTACTTC. Translating it yields CASSAAKGPYEQYF.

V and J are TRBV15 and TRBJ1-2; unclear D gene. The CDR3 sequence is 12 residues long. Germline CDR1 is LNHNV and CDR2 is YYDKDF (reference sequence). With 4 bases removed from V and 7 bases from J, the gap between germline ends came to 10 bases. CDR3 amino acids: CATSISRAGYTF. The CDR3 coding sequence is TGTGCCACCAGCATTAGTAGGGCTGGCTACACCTTC. The whole variable domain, filled in from reference TRBV15 and TRBJ1-2, reads DAMVIQNPRYQVTQFGKPVTLSCSQTLNHNVMYWYQQKSSQAPKLLFHYYDKDFNNEADTPDNFQSRRPNTSFCFLDIRSPGLGDTAMYLCATSISRAGYTFGSGTRLTVV.

The chain links TRBV7-9 to TRBJ1-2; no reliable D call. From germline, CDR1 is SEHNR and CDR2 FQNEAQ (reference sequence). V lost 5 bases and J 2 bases, leaving 9 bases between the germline ends. The CDR3 is 13 amino acids. CDR3 DNA: TGTGCCAGCAGCCCGGACGGGAACTATGGCTACACCTTC. Its translation is CASSPDGNYGYTF.

A few counts support this clone. This chain joins TRBV4-2 and TRBJ2-7; 9 nucleotides agree with TRBD1. CDR1 is LGHNA and CDR2 is YNFKEQ in the germline V gene. This CDR3 region has 15 residues. Trimming removed 4 bases from V and 4 bases from J; junction bases left unmatched: 8. CDR3 nucleotides: TGTGCCAGCAGCCTCTCCGCCGGGACAGGGTACGAGCAGTACTTC. As protein: CASSLSAGTGYEQYF.

The rearrangement joins TRBV2 to TRBJ2-2; 8 bases are shared with TRBD2. The CDR3 spans 15 residues. CDR1 SNHLY and CDR2 FYNNEI come from the germline V gene. Trimming took 5 bases from V and 2 from J; bases not matched to a gene: 4. CDR3 sequence (DNA): TGTGCCAGCAGTCGAAGCGGGGGAAACACCGGGGAGCTGTTTTTT. It codes for CASSRSGGNTGELFF.